Shown below are 31 T cell receptor beta chains from a single sample sequenced in a study of blood T cells in healthy people across ages. A J-beta primer mix and a sample-barcoded 5' primer were used in a second PCR of roughly 6 to 11 cycles. TCRdb re-called the 5' RACE reads through MiXCR, storing one row per CDR3 protein. Among 1.4 million or so distinct CDR3 sequences listed, roughly two fifths were seen once. Sample: blood. The source is a woman aged 18-30 years in good health.

J is TRBJ2-1 and V is TRBV6-5; 8 bases are a match to TRBD1. CDR3 length equals 15 residues. The V and J ends lost 2 bases and 4 bases, in that order; junction bases with no gene match: 4. Germline-derived CDR1 and CDR2 are MNHEY and SVGAGI. In DNA form, the CDR3 reads TGTGCCAGCAGTTACAAGACAGGGGATTACAATGAGCAGTTCTTC. Its translation is CASSYKTGDYNEQFF.

The genes are TRBV6-5 and TRBJ2-1; 11 nucleotides line up with TRBD2. This CDR3 comprises 15 residues. Germline V gene data show CDR1 as MNHEY and CDR2 as SVGAGI. The ends lost 4 bases at V and 8 bases at J; junction bases unmatched: 7. As DNA, the CDR3 is TGTGCCAGCAGTTTTAGACTAGCGGGGTTTGATGAGCAGTTCTTC. Translation gives CASSFRLAGFDEQFF.

This clonotype was seen repeatedly, ten times or more. The V call is TRBV28, the J call TRBJ2-7; 11 positions agree with TRBD2. The V gene's germline CDR1 is MDHEN and CDR2 SYDVKM. V was clipped by 4 bases and J by 1 base; unmatched bases: 3. The CDR3 totals 15 residues. The CDR3 DNA sequence: TGTGCCAGCAGTTCGGGACTAGCGGTGTCCTACGAGCAGTACTTC. Translation: CASSSGLAVSYEQYF.

There are a few counts of this clonotype. The chain combines TRBV12-3 or TRBV12-4 with TRBJ1-5; TRBD1 matches 11 bases. The CDR3 spans 17 residues. J gave up 1 base and V 3 bases, and 5 bases lay outside the gene matches. The CDR3 bases are TGTGCCAGCAGTTTGTCCCGGGACAGGGGGAGCAATCAGCCCCAGCATTTT. This codes for CASSLSRDRGSNQPQHF.

This clonotype was observed a few times. V is TRBV20-1 and J is TRBJ2-1; 13 bases align to TRBD2. The CDR3 sequence is 17 residues long. With 6 bases clipped from V and 0 bases from J, the junction kept 8 bases outside the gene matches. CDR1 DFQATT and CDR2 SNEGSKA come from the germline V gene (reference sequence). CDR3 bases: TGCAGTGCCTGGGGGACTAGCGGGAAAATCTCCTACAATGAGCAGTTCTTC. This translates into CSAWGTSGKISYNEQFF.

The V call is TRBV4-3, the J call TRBJ2-2; D is undetermined. This CDR3 contains 16 residues. From germline, CDR1 is LGHNA and CDR2 YSLEER. V lost 4 bases, J lost 4 bases, and 16 bases lay in between. CDR3 nucleotide sequence: TGCGCCAGCAGCCCCTCTAGGTCCACGGTCACCGGGGAGCTGTTTTTT. It encodes CASSPSRSTVTGELFF.

The V and J genes are TRBV6-6 and TRBJ2-1, with 9 nucleotides matching TRBD1. Per germline, CDR1 MNHNY and CDR2 SVGAGI (reference sequence). The CDR3 has 16 residues. The junction had 15 bases not matched to a gene; V was cut back by 2 bases and J by 13 bases. CDR3: CASSYGTGWFGETQFF. The CDR3 coding sequence is TGTGCCAGCAGTTACGGGACAGGGTGGTTTGGGGAGACCCAGTTCTTC.

The chain joins TRBV21-1 to TRBJ2-5; the D segment call TRBD1 is taken from the table without a DNA check. TRBV21-1 has pseudogene status. The CDR3 consists of 15 residues. This CDR3 reads CASSIARQPEETQYF. The DNA for the CDR3 is TGTGCCAGCAGCATAGCTAGACAGCCAGAAGAGACCCAGTACTTC.

V usage is TRBV6-2 or TRBV6-3 and J usage is TRBJ2-5; possible D gene TRBD2, 6 bases. The V end lost 6 bases, the J end lost 0 bases, and 17 bases lay between the germline ends. The length of the CDR3 is 16 residues. CDR1 and CDR2 (germline): MNHEY, SVGEGT. CDR3 in DNA: TGTGCCAGCAGCCGAGACTTAGCGGTGTACCAAGAGACCCAGTACTTC. Protein: CASSRDLAVYQETQYF.

Comment on this clonotype: At one boundary the junction diverges from the germline segment, which might be a read error. The chain couples TRBV20-1 to TRBJ1-2; D gene ambiguous. This CDR3 comprises 13 residues. Germline loops: CDR1 DFQATT, CDR2 SNEGSKA (reference sequence). CDR3 residues: CSARIPEIYGHTF. The CDR3 DNA sequence: TGCAGTGCTAGAATACCCGAGATTTATGGCCACACCTTC.

V is TRBV3-1 and J is TRBJ2-3; TRBD2 agrees at 10 bases. V shed 7 bases and J 2 bases; nucleotides not matched to a gene: 6. Per germline, CDR1 LGHDT and CDR2 YNNKEL (reference sequence). CDR3 length equals 15 residues. CDR3: CASTRAGGVTDTQYF. In DNA form, the CDR3 reads TGTGCCAGCACCCGAGCGGGAGGGGTCACAGATACGCAGTATTTT.

The V and J genes are TRBV20-1 and TRBJ2-7, with D possibly TRBD1 on 5 matching bases. CDR3 size: 14 residues. Germline CDR1 is DFQATT and CDR2 is SNEGSKA (reference sequence). V lost 3 bases and J lost 0, with 12 bases in between. The CDR3 region is CSAREEDISYEQYF. CDR3 sequence (DNA): TGCAGTGCTAGGGAAGAGGACATCTCCTACGAGCAGTACTTC.

To note about this clonotype: A read error is possible here, since a much larger clone lies one base away. This rearrangement joins TRBV4-3 to TRBJ2-1; TRBD1 or TRBD2 may be the D gene (5 bases each). The J call could be wrong; TRBJ2-7 is a better fit for the DNA end. The CDR3 covers 17 residues. In germline, CDR1 is LGHNA, CDR2 YSLEER. In nucleotides, the CDR3 is TGCGCCAGCAGCCAACGGCCGGGCGATGGGGGATACAATGAGCAGTACTTC. It translates to CASSQRPGDGGYNEQYF.

The genes are TRBV20-1 and TRBJ2-1, with D unclear. The V end lost 4 bases, the J end lost 2 bases, and 15 bases lay between the germline ends. In germline, CDR1 is DFQATT, CDR2 SNEGSKA (reference sequence). The CDR3 totals 15 residues. This CDR3 is CSAKETHNTYNEQFF. The CDR3, as DNA: TGCAGTGCTAAGGAGACTCACAACACCTACAATGAGCAGTTCTTC.

The rearrangement links TRBV12-3 or TRBV12-4 to TRBJ2-1; D not resolved. The germline V and J ends were trimmed by 6 bases and 9 bases, with 12 bases remaining between them. The CDR3 is 12 residues long. CDR3 sequence reads: CASRPLGSEQFF. CDR3 DNA sequence: TGTGCCAGCAGGCCACTGGGAAGTGAGCAGTTCTTC.

V and J are TRBV20-1 and TRBJ1-1, with 7 bases aligning to TRBD1. V lost 4 bases, J lost 5 bases, and 4 bases stayed unmatched. CDR3 length: 12 amino acids. Germline CDR1 and CDR2: DFQATT and SNEGSKA (reference sequence). The CDR3 spells CSATQGITEAFF. The CDR3, as DNA: TGCAGTGCTACACAGGGGATTACTGAAGCTTTCTTT.

This chain joins TRBV4-2 and TRBJ1-1, with a possible D match to TRBD1 (6 bases). The CDR3 sequence is 14 residues long. Germline V lookup: CDR1 LGHNA, CDR2 YNFKEQ. Trimming cost V 1 base and J 7 bases, with 13 bases left between them. The CDR3 nucleotides read TGTGCCAGCAGCCAAGTACAGGGTCGGAGTGAAGCTTTCTTT. Amino acids: CASSQVQGRSEAFF.

To note about this clonotype: A much larger clone differs by one base, so this may be a read error. The J gene is TRBJ1-2, the V gene TRBV29-1; 9 bases line up with TRBD1. The CDR3 is 14 residues long. V was pared by 6 bases and J by 3 bases, with 8 bases of the junction left unmatched. Germline V CDR1 and CDR2: SQVTM, ANQGSEA. CDR3 DNA sequence: TGCAGCGTGGGTCGGACAGGGGCCTACTATGGCTACACCTTC. Its protein is CSVGRTGAYYGYTF.

This clonotype occurred a few times. The chain recombines TRBV20-1 with TRBJ2-1; 10 bases are a match to TRBD2. Losses at the gene ends were 4 bases for V and 4 bases for J; bases not matched to a gene: 7. The CDR3 contains 15 residues. Germline V gene sequence: CDR1 DFQATT, CDR2 SNEGSKA (reference sequence). The CDR3 is CSAINEAGGYNEQFF. CDR3 nucleotides: TGCAGTGCTATAAACGAAGCGGGAGGGTACAATGAGCAGTTCTTC.

This clonotype was detected ten times or more. The chain combines TRBV29-1 with TRBJ2-5; TRBD1 might be the D (5 bases). CDR1 and CDR2 from the germline V gene are SQVTM and ANQGSEA. V dropped 2 bases and J dropped 5 bases, with 12 bases sitting between them. CDR3 length equals 13 residues. Written as DNA, the CDR3 is TGCAGCGTTGAATGGGGCGGTTTTGAGACCCAGTACTTC. Its translation is CSVEWGGFETQYF.

In its sample, this clonotype was seen a few times. The chain carries TRBV2 and TRBJ2-7; the D call may be TRBD1 or TRBD2 (5 bases each). Trimming removed 11 bases at V and 0 bases at J, with 17 bases between. Germline values: CDR1 SNHLY, CDR2 FYNNEI. This CDR3 comprises 14 residues. CDR3 region: CAVINGAVSYEQYF. CDR3 in DNA: TGTGCCGTCATTAACGGGGCAGTCTCCTACGAGCAGTACTTC. The variable domain in full, with the rest retrieved from reference TRBV2 and TRBJ2-7, is EPEVTQTPSHQVTQMGQEVILRCVPISNHLYFYWYRQILGQKVEFLVSFYNNEISEKSEIFDDQFSVERPDGSNFTLKIRSTKLEDSAMYFCAVINGAVSYEQYFGPGTRLTVT.

CDR3 nucleotide sequence: TGTGCCAGCAGCTTAGAACGAGAAGAGACCCAGTACTTC. This encodes CASSLEREETQYF. The rearrangement uses TRBV7-2 and TRBJ2-5; D uncertain. Germline CDR1 is SGHTA and CDR2 is FQGNSA. The V gene lost 1 base and the J gene lost 3 bases, with 6 bases spanning the gap. This CDR3 spans 13 amino acids.

This clonotype was found a few times. This chain connects TRBV5-1 to TRBJ2-1; no clear D. The CDR3 loop spans 14 amino acids. Trimming took off 2 bases at V and 1 base at J, with 7 bases between the two ends. Germline CDR1 is SGHRS and CDR2 is YFSETQ. The CDR3 nucleotides read TGCGCCAGCAGCTTTGGGGTTTCCTACAATGAGCAGTTCTTC. Translated, it gives CASSFGVSYNEQFF.

In its sample, this clonotype was seen once. This chain joins TRBV4-3 and TRBJ2-1, with 8 bases fitting TRBD2. This CDR3 comprises 18 residues. V trimming: 0 bases; J trimming: 2 bases; junction bases outside the gene matches: 9. Germline values: CDR1 LGHNA, CDR2 YSLEER. Here the CDR3 DNA reads TGCGCCAGCAGCCAAGATTCTGGGCTAGCGGGCGCCTACAATGAGCAGTTCTTC. Protein: CASSQDSGLAGAYNEQFF.

The chain has TRBV12-5 and TRBJ2-1; 7 positions agree with TRBD1. The CDR3 spans 16 residues. With 6 bases clipped from V and 1 base from J, the junction kept 9 bases outside the gene matches. From germline, CDR1 is LGHNT and CDR2 FRNRAP. The CDR3 is CASGSPPGQSYNEQFF. Here the CDR3 DNA reads TGTGCTAGTGGCTCCCCCCCGGGACAGTCCTACAATGAGCAGTTCTTC.

V and J are TRBV7-9 and TRBJ2-1; TRBD2 matches 7 bases. The DNA end lines up better with TRBJ2-7; the J call may be wrong. This CDR3 region has 15 residues. Germline V gene sequence: CDR1 SEHNR, CDR2 FQNEAQ (reference sequence). In DNA form, the CDR3 reads TGTGCCAGCAGCTCCCTCGGGGGGTCTTACAATGAGCAGTACTTC. It is translated as CASSSLGGSYNEQYF.

This clonotype was counted only a few times. The chain links TRBV10-3 to TRBJ1-2; D unresolved. V lost 5 bases and J lost 8, with 12 bases in between. The germline V gene has CDR1 ENHRY and CDR2 SYGVKD. The CDR3 extends over 12 amino acids. CDR3 amino acids: CAISNGPRGYTF. CDR3 nucleotide sequence: TGTGCCATCAGTAACGGCCCCAGGGGCTACACCTTC.

The chain is built from TRBV28 and TRBJ2-2; D might be TRBD1 or TRBD2, each matching 7 bases. Germline CDR1 MDHEN, CDR2 SYDVKM. V lost 10 bases and J lost 7, with 16 bases in between. The CDR3 totals 13 residues. CDR3 region: CANRQGGHGELFF. CDR3 DNA sequence: TGTGCCAACAGACAGGGAGGGCACGGGGAGCTGTTTTTT.

V is TRBV30 and J is TRBJ2-5; 7 nucleotides agree with TRBD2. The CDR3 loop spans 14 amino acids. Germline V gene data show CDR1 as GTSNPN and CDR2 as SVGIG (reference sequence). V gave up 3 bases and J gave up 4 bases; unmatched junction bases: 8. The CDR3 bases are TGTGCCTGGAGCATTGGGGGGGGACTAGAGACCCAGTACTTC. Translating gives CAWSIGGGLETQYF. The full variable domain, in which reference TRBV30 and TRBJ2-5 provide the parts outside the CDR3, is SQTIHQWPATLVQPVGSPLSLECTVEGTSNPNLYWYRQAAGRGLQLLFYSVGIGQISSEVPQNLSASRPQDRQFILSSKKLLLSDSGFYLCAWSIGGGLETQYFGPGTRLLVL.

This chain uses TRBV3-1 with TRBJ2-4; tentatively, D is TRBD2 (5 bases). CDR1 is LGHDT, CDR2 YNNKEL, per germline (reference sequence). The CDR3 spans 18 residues. V lost 1 base to trimming and J lost 2 bases, with 18 bases between them. CDR3 DNA: TGTGCCAGCAGCCAAGCTCCCGGGGTGGACCTCCCCAAAAACATTCAGTACTTC. Translation: CASSQAPGVDLPKNIQYF.

V and J are TRBV14 and TRBJ1-2; D is ambiguous. Deletions cut 0 bases from V and 1 base from J, with 12 bases between. CDR1 SGHDN and CDR2 FVKESK come from the germline V gene. This CDR3 is built from 16 residues. CDR3 nucleotide sequence: TGTGCCAGCAGCCAAGATCCTGGTATCCTTAACTATGGCTACACCTTC. This codes for CASSQDPGILNYGYTF.